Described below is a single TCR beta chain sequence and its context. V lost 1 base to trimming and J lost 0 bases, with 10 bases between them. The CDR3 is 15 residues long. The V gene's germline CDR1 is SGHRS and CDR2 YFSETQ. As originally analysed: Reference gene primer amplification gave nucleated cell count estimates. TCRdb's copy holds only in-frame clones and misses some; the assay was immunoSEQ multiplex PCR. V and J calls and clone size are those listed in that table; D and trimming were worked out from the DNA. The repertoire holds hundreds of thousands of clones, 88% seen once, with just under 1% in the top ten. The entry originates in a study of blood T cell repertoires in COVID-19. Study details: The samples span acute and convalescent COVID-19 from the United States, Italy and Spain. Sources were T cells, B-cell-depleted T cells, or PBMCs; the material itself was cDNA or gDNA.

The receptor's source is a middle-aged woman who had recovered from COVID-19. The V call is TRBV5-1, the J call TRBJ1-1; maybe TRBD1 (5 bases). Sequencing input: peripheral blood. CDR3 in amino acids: CASSLQGLMNTEAFF. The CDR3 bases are TGCGCCAGCAGCTTGCAGGGCCTCATGAACACTGAAGCTTTCTTT.